This TCR beta chain is drawn from a study of shared clonotypes between healthy human individuals. Study-level background: The donor group consisted of a couple of women and three men, aged 18 to 49.

Trimming removed 0 bases at V and 6 bases at J, with 10 bases between. The CDR3 totals 14 residues. The V gene's germline CDR1 is SGHDT and CDR2 YYEEEE. The method was immunoSEQ multiplex PCR; TCRdb's version includes in-frame clones alone and lacks a portion of them. The data show just over 2,000,000 clones, just under 95% seen once. Naive CD8 isolation took CD45RO-negative cells positively selected for CCR7 and excluded terminally differentiated effector memory CD45RA+ cells. Sequencing was carried out using naive CD8+ T cells sorted from blood. This clonotype was sampled from a man aged 18 to 30 in good health. The chain is built from TRBV5-6 and TRBJ2-1, with a weak D call TRBD1 (5 bases). The CDR3 region has the DNA TGTGCCAGCAGCTTGGCCTGGGGCAGCAATGAGCAGTTCTTC. Translated, it gives CASSLAWGSNEQFF.